Sequencing of this T cell receptor (beta chain) was carried out in a study of blood T cell repertoires in COVID-19. Study-level background: Material from acute and convalescent COVID-19 was sourced from the United States, Italy and Spain.

Original processing methods: Amplification of reference gene primers was used by the study to estimate nucleated cell counts. Using immunoSEQ multiplex PCR, the repertoire was profiled, and TCRdb retains in-frame clones only, with some absent. For V, J and clone size, that table is used; D and trimming come from the DNA. Of about 150,000 clones listed, roughly 80% were seen once; the top ten hold roughly 8.6%. CDR1 LNHNV and CDR2 YYDKDF come from the germline V gene (reference sequence). The V and J ends lost 5 bases and 0 bases respectively, with 11 bases between them. The CDR3 totals 15 residues. Sequenced input: peripheral blood. This chain links TRBV15 with TRBJ2-1; perhaps TRBD2 as D (5 bases). This sequence was found in a man aged 45 to 65 with active or convalescent COVID-19. The CDR3: CATSSSGYSYNEQFF. CDR3 coding DNA: TGTGCCACCAGCTCGAGCGGCTACTCCTACAATGAGCAGTTCTTC.